The 10 T cell receptor beta chains reported below all come from one sample, sequenced in a study of T cells after yellow fever vaccination (dated by TCRdb to about 2019). The treatment or condition label for this specimen denotes: live attenuated yellow fever vaccine strain. The method was 5' RACE. Sequencing used an Illumina HiSeq 2500. TCRdb passed the public sequencing reads through fastp at Q25 and MiXCR, retaining productive beta sequences. Rows with a matching CDR3 protein are joined into one entry that keeps the most common DNA and genes. Present in this sample are about 220,000 distinct CDR3 sequences, roughly 6.2% of which were seen just once. The ten largest clonotypes hold more than 0.85% of the sample. Sequenced material: CD4+ T cells sorted from PBMCs, taken on the day of the yellow fever booster vaccination. These receptors were taken from a man younger than 45 who received the YFV17D yellow fever vaccine.

In nucleotides, the CDR3 is TGCAGTGCTCTATTTGGACAGTCCAACGTCCTGACTTTC. The encoded protein is CSALFGQSNVLTF. V gene TRBV20-1 combines with J gene TRBJ2-6; D perhaps matches TRBD1 (6 bases). Per germline, CDR1 DFQATT and CDR2 SNEGSKA (reference sequence). V shed 5 bases and J shed 8 bases, with 13 bases lying between them. The CDR3 length is 13 residues.

This clonotype was found many times. The gene calls are TRBV6-2 or TRBV6-3 and TRBJ2-1; the match to TRBD2 covers 7 bases. Germline V gives CDR1 MNHEY, CDR2 SVGEGT. Trimming at V came to 7 bases and at J to 9 bases, leaving 15 bases not matched to a gene. The CDR3 sequence is 15 residues long. The CDR3 coding sequence is TGTGCCAGCATTTTTCAAGCGGGACCCTCGAGTGAGCAGTTCTTC. Its translation: CASIFQAGPSSEQFF.

This clonotype was counted at least ten times. V usage is TRBV7-9 and J usage is TRBJ2-7; a possible D gene is TRBD2 (5 bases). V shed 1 base and J shed 6 bases, with 13 bases lying between them. The CDR3 length is 14 residues. The germline V gene encodes CDR1 SEHNR and CDR2 FQNEAQ (reference sequence). The CDR3 region has the DNA TGTGCCAGCAGCTTAGGACCGGGAAGCGGCGAGCAGTACTTC. It yields the protein CASSLGPGSGEQYF.

This clonotype has more than one count but fewer than ten. The chain is built from TRBV18 and TRBJ1-5; D is undetermined. CDR1 and CDR2 from the germline V gene are KGHSH and LQKENI. V dropped 5 bases and J dropped 6 bases, with 11 bases sitting between them. The CDR3 has 13 amino acids. CDR3 residues: CASSTERAQPQHF. Written as DNA, the CDR3 is TGTGCCAGCTCAACGGAACGGGCTCAGCCCCAGCATTTT.

This clonotype was seen only a few times. As DNA, the CDR3 is TGCGCCAGCAGCTTGGCCTCGACTTCTCGTGACAATGAGCAGTTCTTC. This codes for CASSLASTSRDNEQFF. The genes are TRBV5-1 and TRBJ2-1, with unresolved D. Trimming took off 0 bases at V and 5 bases at J, with 15 bases between the two ends. The CDR3 totals 16 residues. Looked up from germline, CDR1 is SGHRS and CDR2 is YFSETQ.

The rearrangement links TRBV12-3 or TRBV12-4 to TRBJ2-5, with a tentative D call TRBD2 (6 bases). This CDR3 has 15 residues. V was pared by 1 base and J by 2 bases, with 11 bases between. The CDR3 nucleotides are TGTGCCAGCAGTTTAGTAGCCGGGGGACAAGAGACCCAGTACTTC. Its protein is CASSLVAGGQETQYF.

This clonotype was observed many times. The chain employs TRBV12-3 or TRBV12-4 and TRBJ2-1; D call uncertain. V lost 2 bases and J 9 bases, leaving 17 bases between the germline ends. This CDR3 has 15 residues. CDR3 sequence (DNA): TGTGCCAGCAGTTTATTAGGACCCCGCGTCGCTGAGCAGTTCTTC. As protein: CASSLLGPRVAEQFF.

The chain is built from TRBV20-1 and TRBJ1-1; D remains unclear. The V gene lost 6 bases and the J gene lost 2 bases, with 10 bases spanning the gap. The germline gives CDR1 DFQATT, CDR2 SNEGSKA (reference sequence). This CDR3 has 12 residues. CDR3 amino acids: CSALRSNTEAFF. For the CDR3, the DNA is TGCAGTGCCCTGAGGTCAAACACTGAAGCTTTCTTT.

In this sample, this clonotype turned up a few times. The gene calls are TRBV4-3 and TRBJ2-1; 10 bases agree with TRBD1. Germline V gene data show CDR1 as LGHNA and CDR2 as YSLEER. With V trimmed by 4 bases and J by 7 bases, 22 bases remained unmatched. The CDR3 runs 20 residues. CDR3 region: CASSRVLGQGLLAPGNEQFF. In nucleotides, the CDR3 is TGCGCCAGCAGCCGTGTCTTGGGACAGGGGTTACTAGCCCCTGGAAATGAGCAGTTCTTC.

This clonotype was recorded many times. V gene TRBV24-1 combines with J gene TRBJ2-1; TRBD2 matches 9 bases. After removal of 4 bases from V and 8 bases from J, the junction contained 11 bases not matched to a gene. There are 16 residues in the CDR3. The germline V gene encodes CDR1 KGHDR and CDR2 SFDVKD. CDR3 DNA: TGTGCCACCAGTGAACCCAGCGGGAGGCTAAACCATGAGCAGTTCTTC. Translating it yields CATSEPSGRLNHEQFF.